These 8 T cell receptor beta chains were all obtained from the same sample, sequenced in a study of naive and memory T cell subsets. Their specific antigens are unknown. Two oligonucleotides, mixed equimolar, formed the beta constant-region primer covering TRBC1 and TRBC2. Four rounds of PCR amplified the ligated cDNA using nested alpha and beta constant-region primers plus SP2. TCRdb reprocessed the UMI-ligation and nested PCR reads with MiXCR, giving one entry per CDR3 protein. Found here are about 99,000 distinct CDR3 sequences, about 15% of them singletons; the top ten hold around 3%. Study-wide results and caveats: Possibly reflecting memory cells re-expressing CD45RA, a few larger clonotypes occurred in naive repertoires, especially CD8.

Sequences were obtained from naive CD8+ T cells from blood. Source of these receptors: a human donor in good health.

The J gene is TRBJ2-7, the V gene TRBV27, with D possibly being TRBD1 (6 bases). V was trimmed by 8 bases and J by 3 bases, leaving 11 bases between them. Looked up from germline, CDR1 is MNHEY and CDR2 is SMNVEV (reference sequence). This CDR3 contains 12 residues. CDR3 loop: CASRAGVYEQYF. The CDR3 nucleotides read TGTGCCAGCCGGGCAGGGGTCTACGAGCAGTACTTC.

As to this clonotype: A read error may explain this, as a much larger clone is one base away. This chain joins TRBV3-1 and TRBJ2-1; D possibly corresponds to TRBD2 (6 bases). CDR1 LGHDT and CDR2 YNNKEL come from the germline V gene (reference sequence). The CDR3 totals 15 residues. The CDR3 loop reads CASSQDRASEDEEFF. The CDR3 DNA sequence: TGTGCCAGCAGCCAAGATAGAGCTAGCGAGGATGAGGAGTTCTTC.

In its sample, this clonotype was seen a few times. This chain links TRBV19 with TRBJ1-5; D remains unclear. The CDR3 extends over 15 amino acids. The germline CDR1 and CDR2 sequences are LNHDA and SQIVND (reference sequence). The V end lost 0 bases, the J end lost 0 bases, and 6 bases lay between the germline ends. This CDR3 is CASSIESYSNQPQHF. The CDR3 DNA is TGTGCCAGTAGTATAGAAAGTTATAGCAATCAGCCCCAGCATTTT.

In its sample, this clonotype was seen a few times. The chain combines TRBV11-1 with TRBJ1-2; a weak D match, TRBD1 (6 bases). There are 14 residues in the CDR3. Germline CDR1 and CDR2: SGHAT and FQDESV (reference sequence). Trimming left V 2 bases short and J 2 bases short, with 9 bases between. CDR3 loop: CASSLPGVNYGYTF. CDR3 nucleotide sequence: TGTGCCAGCAGCTTACCAGGGGTAAACTATGGCTACACCTTC.

This clonotype was observed at least ten times. The rearrangement uses TRBV4-1 and TRBJ1-1, with unresolved D. V gave up 6 bases and J gave up 1 base, with 9 bases separating them. This CDR3 region has 13 residues. CDR1 and CDR2 from the germline V gene are MGHRA and YSYEKL. The CDR3 DNA reads TGCGCCAGCAGTATCGGCACGAACACTGAAGCTTTCTTT. Translated, it gives CASSIGTNTEAFF.

The chain uses TRBV29-1 and TRBJ1-2; D unclear. Trimming took 2 bases from V and 4 from J, leaving 5 bases between them. Germline V lookup: CDR1 SQVTM, CDR2 ANQGSEA. CDR3 size: 11 residues. The CDR3 region has the DNA TGCAGCGTTGAAAGCAGCTATGGCTACACCTTC. This gives the protein CSVESSYGYTF.

In its sample, this clonotype was seen a few times. The chain uses TRBV5-4 and TRBJ2-7; D possibly uses TRBD1 or TRBD2 (5 bases each). This CDR3 spans 15 amino acids. Germline V gene sequence: CDR1 SGHNT, CDR2 YYREEE (reference sequence). V was clipped by 4 bases and J by 2 bases, with 16 bases between them. CDR3 protein: CASSETGARTYEQYF. The CDR3 DNA reads as TGTGCCAGCAGCGAGACCGGGGCAAGAACCTACGAGCAGTACTTC.

The V call is TRBV20-1, the J call TRBJ2-1; D possibly corresponds to TRBD2 (6 bases). Looked up from germline, CDR1 is DFQATT and CDR2 is SNEGSKA (reference sequence). The V and J ends lost 6 bases and 5 bases respectively, with 20 bases between them. CDR3 length equals 15 residues. Here the CDR3 DNA reads TGCAGTGCACGACATGGGACTTATACCAACAATGAGCAGTTCTTC. As protein: CSARHGTYTNNEQFF.